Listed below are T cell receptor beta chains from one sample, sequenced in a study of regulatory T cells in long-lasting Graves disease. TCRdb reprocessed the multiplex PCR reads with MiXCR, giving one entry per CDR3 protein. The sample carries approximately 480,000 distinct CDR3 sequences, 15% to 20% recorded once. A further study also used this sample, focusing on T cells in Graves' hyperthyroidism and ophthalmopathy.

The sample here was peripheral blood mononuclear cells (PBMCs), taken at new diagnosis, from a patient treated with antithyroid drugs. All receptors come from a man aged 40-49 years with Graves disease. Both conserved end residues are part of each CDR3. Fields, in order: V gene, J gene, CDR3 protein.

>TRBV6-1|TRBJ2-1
CASSRGLAGGPNEQFF
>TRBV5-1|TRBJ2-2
CASSTGQGYTGELFF
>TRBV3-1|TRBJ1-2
CASSQSGHGYTF
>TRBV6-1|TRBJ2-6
CASSKERTPGANVLTF
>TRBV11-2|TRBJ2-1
CASSLGHRGSEQFF
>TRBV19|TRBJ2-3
CASSIGVSTDTQYF
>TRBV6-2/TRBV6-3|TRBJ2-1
CASSSRVAGAYNEQFF
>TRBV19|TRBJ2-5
CASSKLPQSSGRGETQYF
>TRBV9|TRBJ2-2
CASSVRAHSNTGELFF
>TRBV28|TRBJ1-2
CASSLEGLDGYTF
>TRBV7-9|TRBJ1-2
CASSSPSFYGYTF
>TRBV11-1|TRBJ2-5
CASSQDPETQYF
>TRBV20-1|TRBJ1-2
CSARDSYNYGYTF
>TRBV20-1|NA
CSASRTLRETQYF
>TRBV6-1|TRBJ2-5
CASSDRRGWETQYF
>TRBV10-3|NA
CAIRASDKETQYF
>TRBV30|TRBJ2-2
CAWRRAGELFF
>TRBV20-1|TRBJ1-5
CSAKTGGPRQPQHF
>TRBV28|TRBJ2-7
CASRNSGSPIYEQYF
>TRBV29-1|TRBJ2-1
CSVVALSEQFF
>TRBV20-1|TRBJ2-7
CSASGEYEQYF
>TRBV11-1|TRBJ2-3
CASSSGTSRTGDTQYF
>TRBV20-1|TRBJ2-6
CSARDVGLAGLWANVLTF
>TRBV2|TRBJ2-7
CASSDGVGGVTYEQYF
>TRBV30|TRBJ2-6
CAWSRGRTRSGANVLTF
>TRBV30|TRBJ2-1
CAWSSGQGWYEQFF
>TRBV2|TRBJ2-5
CASNSRAYQETQYF
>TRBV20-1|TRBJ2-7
CSALGAGVREQYF
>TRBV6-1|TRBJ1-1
CASTRDRVGNTEAFF
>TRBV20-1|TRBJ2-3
CSAAIAGEGADTQYF
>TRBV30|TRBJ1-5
CAWSEYEGQPQHF
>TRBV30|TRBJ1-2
CACGTGPYGYTF
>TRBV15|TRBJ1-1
CATNTFLTGMNTEAFF
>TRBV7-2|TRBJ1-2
CASSLGQKPNYGYTF
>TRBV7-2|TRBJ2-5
CASRPNPGLAAERAQYF
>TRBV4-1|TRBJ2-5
CASSQAGEWETQYF
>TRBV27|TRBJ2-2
CASGVGSAGELFF
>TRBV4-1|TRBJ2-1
CASSQASSSYNEQFF
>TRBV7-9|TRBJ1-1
CASSTLLDGLEAFF
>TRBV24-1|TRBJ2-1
CASSPLSGNEQFF
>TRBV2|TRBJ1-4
CASSEALFSSGELFF
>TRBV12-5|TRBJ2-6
CASGPLLAGANVLTF
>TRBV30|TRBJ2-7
CASQGNEQYF
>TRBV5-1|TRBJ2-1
CASSLTSGSDYNEQFF
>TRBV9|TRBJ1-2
CASSLRQGEENGYTF
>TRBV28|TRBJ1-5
CASSLAGQGSNQPQHF
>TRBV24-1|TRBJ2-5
CATSGPDRFQETQYF
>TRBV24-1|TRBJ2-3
CATSDRRDSHTQYF
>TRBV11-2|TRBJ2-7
CASSVQPGLAGDNEQYF
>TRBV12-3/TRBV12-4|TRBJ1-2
CASSPKSGGLLGGYTF